This T cell receptor beta chain was profiled in a study of Ad26.COV2.S vaccination and SARS-CoV-2 variants. Findings and limits, study-wide: Comparability of non-spike TCR breadth was observed across vaccine and placebo recipients.

The treatment denotes: approximately 18 received Ad26.COV2.S at low or high dose, single or two shots; about 5 received placebo; per-sample allocation not given. Following the first vaccine or placebo injection, samples were taken on day 63. As to this clone: What it binds is unknown.

Generated by immunoSEQ multiplex PCR, the TCRdb table keeps only in-frame clones and is missing some. Of over 400,000 clones listed, roughly 90% are singletons. The V gene lost 1 base and the J gene lost 3 bases, with 10 bases spanning the gap. This CDR3 has 13 residues. The germline gives CDR1 GTSNPN, CDR2 SVGIG (reference sequence). The source of this sequence is a person aged 18-60 years who received the Ad26.COV2.S COVID-19 vaccine or a placebo. Sample: peripheral blood, taken in a trial of Ad26.COV2.S vaccine versus placebo. This chain uses TRBV30 with TRBJ2-7; D is uncertain. CDR3 in DNA: TGTGCCTGGAGTGGGGCAGCGTTCTACGAGCAGTACTTC. Protein product: CAWSGAAFYEQYF.